The source of this TCR beta chain is a study of early T cells in non-severe SARS-CoV-2 infection. Study as a whole: Sequencing used unsorted whole-blood bulk RNA, so chains lack pairing.

This clonotype was recorded many times. Its specificity is not known. Unique molecular identifier tags were affixed to discrete cDNA molecules. One entry per CDR3 protein, called by TCRdb with MiXCR from the 5' RACE reads. The table has about 54,000 distinct CDR3 sequences, 7.7% seen once. Per the germline V gene, CDR1 is MGHRA and CDR2 is YSYEKL. V was trimmed by 4 bases and J by 6 bases, leaving 19 bases between them. This CDR3 contains 15 residues. General study points: Using VDJdb, the matching emphasized anti-spike CD8 responses while missing private and CD4 specificities.

The chain joins TRBV4-1 to TRBJ2-7, with D maybe TRBD2 (6 bases). The sequence was collected from an adult who was a healthcare worker with PCR-confirmed SARS-CoV-2 infection or an uninfected control (not recorded which). This specimen was whole blood, taken at baseline. CDR3 in DNA: TGCGCCAGCAGCCCGATCGGGACTCGCCCGTCCGAGCAGTACTTC. It yields the protein CASSPIGTRPSEQYF.